The T cell receptor beta chain under discussion was sequenced for a study of cytomegalovirus exposure and HLA in healthy donors. Study observations and caveats: Investigators reported under 200 TCR beta chains as tied to cytomegalovirus. Prior analysis indicated that the majority of TCR beta V segments exhibited productivity approximately 87% or approximately 30% of the time. There were several of the most significant clusters that appeared linked to common viral pathogens in a later analysis.

This PCR relied on a set of 60 Vbeta primers and 13 Jbeta primers. TCRdb keeps only in-frame clones here, not all; method: immunoSEQ multiplex PCR. The sample has about 140,000 clones. The germline V gene encodes CDR1 MNHNS and CDR2 SASEGT. CDR3 size: 11 residues. Trimming shortened V by 6 bases and J by 6 bases, and 7 bases separated the two germline ends. Notes on this clone: What it recognizes is unknown.

The sequence derives from a woman younger than 30 in good health and CMV-seronegative. Specimen: PBMCs. The gene calls are TRBV6-1 and TRBJ2-3; D is possibly TRBD2 (6 bases). CDR3 protein: CASSAGDTQYF. CDR3 in DNA: TGTGCCAGCAGCGCGGGGGATACGCAGTATTTT.